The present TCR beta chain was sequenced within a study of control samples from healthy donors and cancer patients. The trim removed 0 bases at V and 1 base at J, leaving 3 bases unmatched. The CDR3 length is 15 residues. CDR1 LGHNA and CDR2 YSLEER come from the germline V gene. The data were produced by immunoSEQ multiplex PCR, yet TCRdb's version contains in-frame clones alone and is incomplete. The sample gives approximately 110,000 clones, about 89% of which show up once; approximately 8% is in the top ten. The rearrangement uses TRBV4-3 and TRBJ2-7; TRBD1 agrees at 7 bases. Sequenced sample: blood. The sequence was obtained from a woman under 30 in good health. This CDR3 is CASSQEWDSSYEQYF. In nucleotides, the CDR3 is TGCGCCAGCAGCCAAGAATGGGACAGTTCCTACGAGCAGTACTTC.